This T cell receptor (beta chain) originates from a study of monozygotic twins with cystic fibrosis. Whole-study results and caveats: The repertoire was suggested to be naive-dominated, clonality median about 0.0095. In 13 of 16 pairs, V gene usage was closest to the co-twin's. Monozygotic CF twin pairs shared significantly more nucleotide-identical clonotypes than unrelated CF individuals did.

This clone was observed once. The antigen is unknown. The assay was immunoSEQ multiplex PCR, and TCRdb's table has in-frame clones only and misses some. The table includes 30,000 to 35,000 clones, approximately 67% detected once. V dropped 8 bases and J dropped 4 bases, with 11 bases sitting between them. This CDR3 has 12 amino acids. Germline CDR1 and CDR2: GTSNPN and SVGIG (reference sequence). The receptor's source is a girl aged 10-17 years with cystic fibrosis. Specimen: blood. J is TRBJ2-2 and V is TRBV30; tentative D call: TRBD2 (5 bases). CDR3 amino acids: CARTRATGELFF. CDR3 sequence (DNA): TGTGCCCGAACGAGGGCCACCGGGGAGCTGTTTTTT. The full variable domain, in which reference TRBV30 and TRBJ2-2 provide the parts outside the CDR3, is SQTIHQWPATLVQPVGSPLSLECTVEGTSNPNLYWYRQAAGRGLQLLFYSVGIGQISSEVPQNLSASRPQDRQFILSSKKLLLSDSGFYLCARTRATGELFFGEGSRLTVL.